Each of the 27 T cell receptor beta chains below was sequenced from the same sample in a study of memory CD4+ T cells and cytomegalovirus serostatus. Method: immunoSEQ multiplex PCR; TCRdb's copy keeps in-frame clones and lacks some. This sample carries fewer than 35,000 clones, about 70% of them seen once, and the ten largest clones take over 1%. The sort gate was single viable CD3+CD4+CD8-CD45RO+ cells for memory CD4+ T cells. Material: memory CD4+ T cells from blood. Source of these receptors: an adult in good health and CMV-seronegative.

This clone was seen a few times. The same CDR3 also results from other DNA sequences found in this sample. This chain joins TRBV28 and TRBJ2-7; D gene ambiguous. The CDR3 extends over 11 amino acids. Germline CDR1 reads MDHEN; CDR2 reads SYDVKM. Between the trimmed V and J ends, which lost 2 bases and 4 bases, there was a span of 3 bases. This chain's CDR3 is CASSLGYEQYF. CDR3 bases: TGTGCCAGCAGTTTAGGGTACGAGCAGTACTTC.

The chain has TRBV9 and TRBJ1-6; possibly TRBD1 for D (5 bases). CDR3 length: 15 amino acids. V lost 4 bases and J 5 bases, leaving 13 bases between the germline ends. The germline V gene encodes CDR1 SGDLS and CDR2 YYNGEE. The CDR3: CASSPLGVDNSPLHF. The CDR3 DNA reads as TGTGCCAGCAGCCCTCTAGGGGTTGATAATTCACCCCTCCACTTT.

The chain links TRBV10-1 to TRBJ2-5; 8 bases align to TRBD2. The length of the CDR3 is 19 residues. Germline V gene lookup returns CDR1 WNHNN and CDR2 SYGVQD (reference sequence). V shed 9 bases, J shed 2 bases, and the junction held 23 bases outside the gene matches. This chain's CDR3 is CARGEAGGGGPGPQETQYF. CDR3 DNA: TGCGCCAGGGGGGAGGCGGGAGGAGGCGGCCCAGGGCCACAAGAGACCCAGTACTTC.

The V call is TRBV5-1, the J call TRBJ1-5; no clear D. The CDR3 sequence is 18 residues long. Germline V CDR1 and CDR2: SGHRS, YFSETQ. The V and J ends lost 0 bases and 0 bases respectively, with 16 bases between them. Written as DNA, the CDR3 is TGCGCCAGCAGCTTGGTGGCCAGCCACAGTGATAGCAATCAGCCCCAGCATTTT. Amino acids: CASSLVASHSDSNQPQHF.

V is TRBV5-6 and J is TRBJ1-4, with TRBD1 matching 7 bases. Germline CDR1 and CDR2: SGHDT and YYEEEE. V dropped 3 bases and J dropped 4; count of bases not matched to a gene: 0. The CDR3 loop spans 13 amino acids. CDR3 sequence: CASSYRGNEKLFF. The DNA of the CDR3 is TGTGCCAGCAGCTACAGGGGTAATGAAAAACTGTTTTTT.

The V call is TRBV6-5, the J call TRBJ1-2; a possible D gene is TRBD1 (6 bases). Germline V gives CDR1 MNHEY, CDR2 SVGAGI. This CDR3 is 13 amino acids long. V was shortened by 6 bases and J by 2 bases, with 10 bases between the two germline ends. CDR3 sequence: CASRPTGNYGYTF. The DNA of the CDR3 is TGTGCCAGCAGGCCAACAGGGAACTATGGCTACACCTTC.

CDR3 sequence: CASRTERNIQYF. The CDR3 nucleotides read TGTGCCAGCAGAACGGAACGAAACATTCAGTACTTC. V and J are TRBV6-5 and TRBJ2-4; D is unresolved. Trimming shortened V by 6 bases and J by 6 bases, and 9 bases separated the two germline ends. The CDR3 has 12 residues. Germline CDR1 is MNHEY and CDR2 is SVGAGI.

This chain uses TRBV6-6 with TRBJ2-2; D is possibly TRBD1 (6 bases). CDR1 and CDR2 from the germline V gene are MNHNY and SVGAGI (reference sequence). V was shortened by 5 bases and J by 3 bases, with 13 bases between the two germline ends. The CDR3 is 15 amino acids. Written as DNA, the CDR3 is TGTGCCAGCAGTCTTCAGGGGCTAGACACCGGGGAGCTGTTTTTT. The encoded protein is CASSLQGLDTGELFF.

The rearrangement uses TRBV7-2 and TRBJ1-2; 10 nucleotides line up with TRBD1. J gave up 4 bases and V 2 bases, and 4 bases lay outside the gene matches. CDR1 and CDR2 from the germline V gene are SGHTA and FQGNSA. This CDR3 contains 15 residues. The CDR3 is CASSLMDRGSYGYTF. CDR3 nucleotide sequence: TGTGCCAGCAGCTTAATGGACAGGGGGAGCTATGGCTACACCTTC.

J is TRBJ1-5 and V is TRBV4-2; tentative D call: TRBD1 (5 bases). The CDR3 has 16 residues. Trimming took 3 bases from V and 3 from J, leaving 15 bases between them. Germline CDR1 and CDR2: LGHNA and YNFKEQ. CDR3 nucleotides: TGTGCCAGCAGCCAGGGGGTTTCCGAAGCCAATCAGCCCCAGCATTTT. Translation gives CASSQGVSEANQPQHF.

The chain employs TRBV9 and TRBJ2-1, with D perhaps matching TRBD1 (6 bases). V lost 0 bases and J lost 5, with 12 bases in between. This CDR3 is built from 15 residues. Germline values: CDR1 SGDLS, CDR2 YYNGEE. The CDR3 DNA sequence: TGTGCCAGCAGCGTAGTGGGGGCGTCGAACAATGAGCAGTTCTTC. Amino acids: CASSVVGASNNEQFF.

The chain combines TRBV9 with TRBJ1-4; D gene uncertain. V was cut by 0 bases and J by 4 bases, with 10 bases left in between. Per germline, CDR1 SGDLS and CDR2 YYNGEE. This CDR3 comprises 15 residues. In DNA, the CDR3 is TGTGCCAGCAGCGTAGGGGGAGGTTTTAATGAAAAACTGTTTTTT. It specifies CASSVGGGFNEKLFF.

The chain couples TRBV4-1 to TRBJ1-4; no clear D. V gave up 3 bases and J gave up 8 bases, with 10 bases separating them. This CDR3 contains 13 residues. Germline values: CDR1 MGHRA, CDR2 YSYEKL. CDR3 nucleotides: TGCGCCAGCAGCCAGAGCCCTCGGGAAAAACTGTTTTTT. This gives the protein CASSQSPREKLFF.

The chain uses TRBV6-5 and TRBJ1-1; maybe TRBD1 (6 bases). Trimming cost V 0 bases and J 3 bases, with 11 bases left between them. The V gene's germline CDR1 is MNHEY and CDR2 SVGAGI. The CDR3 loop spans 15 amino acids. The CDR3 loop is CASSYSNRGDTEAFF. DNA of the CDR3: TGTGCCAGCAGTTACTCAAATAGGGGGGACACTGAAGCTTTCTTT.

V and J are TRBV5-8 and TRBJ1-4; D is possibly TRBD1 (5 bases). Germline V CDR1 and CDR2: SGHTS, YDEGEE. V shed 2 bases and J shed 8 bases, with 22 bases lying between them. This CDR3 has 17 amino acids. The CDR3 DNA reads TGTGCCAGCAGCTTTAGTACGGATGGGGGAGGTCCGGAAAAACTGTTTTTT. Translation: CASSFSTDGGGPEKLFF. The full variable domain, rest sourced from reference TRBV5-8 and TRBJ1-4, is EAGVTQSPTHLIKTRGQQATLRCSPISGHTSVYWYQQALGLGLQFLLWYDEGEERNRGNFPPRFSGRQFPNYSSELNVNALELEDSALYLCASSFSTDGGGPEKLFFGSGTQLSVL.

The V gene is TRBV6-1, the J gene TRBJ2-5; 8 nucleotides agree with TRBD2. This CDR3 region has 14 residues. Losses at the gene ends were 6 bases for V and 5 bases for J; bases not matched to a gene: 8. Germline lookup yields CDR1 MNHNS and CDR2 SASEGT. CDR3 sequence reads: CASRPGGPGETQYF. The CDR3 DNA reads as TGTGCCAGCAGGCCGGGAGGGCCGGGGGAGACCCAGTACTTC.

The J gene is TRBJ2-2, the V gene TRBV7-2, with 8 positions matching TRBD1. CDR1 SGHTA and CDR2 FQGNSA come from the germline V gene. J lost 6 bases, V lost 0 bases, and 6 bases had no gene match. The CDR3 spans 16 residues. CDR3 loop: CASSLARTGLSGELFF. DNA for the CDR3: TGTGCCAGCAGCTTAGCGAGGACAGGGTTATCCGGGGAGCTGTTTTTT.

The chain couples TRBV5-1 to TRBJ2-5; no clear D gene. The CDR3 is 12 residues long. V lost 0 bases and J lost 9, with 9 bases in between. Germline V gene sequence: CDR1 SGHRS, CDR2 YFSETQ. CDR3 in amino acids: CASSLELPPQYF. The CDR3 DNA reads as TGCGCCAGCAGCTTGGAGCTCCCGCCCCAGTACTTC.

This chain links TRBV12-1 with TRBJ2-5; TRBD2 is the table's D call and was not checked against the DNA. TRBV12-1 is a pseudogene segment. The length of the CDR3 is 19 residues. CDR3 nucleotides: TGTGCCAGCAGCTTTGTGACGGCCGCTAGCGGGTCCAGAGGGGAGACCCAGTACTTC. Amino acids: CASSFVTAASGSRGETQYF.

V usage is TRBV27 and J usage is TRBJ2-1; 7 nucleotides line up with TRBD1. Germline CDR1 reads MNHEY; CDR2 reads SMNVEV (reference sequence). The CDR3 runs to 18 residues. With V trimmed by 4 bases and J by 0 bases, 12 bases remained unmatched. This CDR3 is CASSSFYRGGRSYNEQFF. The CDR3 DNA reads as TGTGCCAGCAGTTCCTTTTACAGGGGTGGGCGCTCCTACAATGAGCAGTTCTTC.

The genes are TRBV15 and TRBJ1-2; 7 nucleotides agree with TRBD1. V was pared by 3 bases and J by 5 bases, with 24 bases of the junction left unmatched. The CDR3 totals 20 residues. Germline CDR1 reads LNHNV; CDR2 reads YYDKDF (reference sequence). The CDR3 here is CATSSYPWDRSDDSSYGYTF. DNA of the CDR3: TGTGCCACCAGCAGTTACCCCTGGGACAGATCCGACGATTCCTCTTATGGCTACACCTTC. Looking up the rest from reference TRBV15 and TRBJ1-2 gives the full variable domain: DAMVIQNPRYQVTQFGKPVTLSCSQTLNHNVMYWYQQKSSQAPKLLFHYYDKDFNNEADTPDNFQSRRPNTSFCFLDIRSPGLGDTAMYLCATSSYPWDRSDDSSYGYTFGSGTRLTVV.

This clone was detected once. V usage is TRBV21-1 and J usage is TRBJ1-2; the table's D call, TRBD1, was not checked against the DNA. TRBV21-1 is an annotated pseudogene. The CDR3 contains 13 residues. The CDR3 coding sequence is TGTGCCAGCAGCAAGAACAGGGCGAATGGCTACACCTTC. Encoded protein: CASSKNRANGYTF.

The CDR3 DNA is TGTGCCAGTAGTATTTGGGGGGGACAGGGGGCGCGTGATCAGCCCCAGCATTTT. Translating gives CASSIWGGQGARDQPQHF. The chain links TRBV19 to TRBJ1-5; 12 bases map to TRBD1. The V gene's germline CDR1 is LNHDA and CDR2 SQIVND (reference sequence). V lost 3 bases, J lost 5 bases, and 11 bases stayed unmatched. The length of the CDR3 is 18 residues.

The V and J genes are TRBV7-3 and TRBJ2-3, with TRBD2 matching over 8 bases. The CDR3 runs to 16 residues. With 3 bases clipped from V and 2 bases from J, the junction kept 7 bases outside the gene matches. The germline CDR1 and CDR2 sequences are SGHTA and FQGTGA. The CDR3 nucleotides read TGTGCCAGCAGCTTTTCTGGCGGGGGGTCCACAGATACGCAGTATTTT. Its protein product is CASSFSGGGSTDTQYF.

The V call is TRBV28, the J call TRBJ2-1; tentative D call: TRBD2 (7 bases). Germline V CDR1 and CDR2: MDHEN, SYDVKM. Between the trimmed V and J ends, which lost 7 bases and 3 bases, there was a span of 13 bases. This CDR3 is built from 14 residues. CDR3 DNA sequence: TGTGCCAGCATAAGGGGGGGAAGCTACAATGAGCAGTTCTTC. This sequence encodes CASIRGGSYNEQFF.

This sequence joins TRBV7-3 and TRBJ2-5, with a possible D match to TRBD2 (5 bases). The CDR3 totals 15 residues. V was shortened by 1 base and J by 1 base, with 10 bases between the two germline ends. CDR1 SGHTA and CDR2 FQGTGA come from the germline V gene. Here the CDR3 reads CASSLNEGPQETQYF. The CDR3 region has the DNA TGTGCCAGCAGCTTAAATGAGGGCCCCCAAGAGACCCAGTACTTC.

The chain joins TRBV5-1 to TRBJ2-7, with TRBD1 matching over 10 bases. This CDR3 comprises 15 residues. The germline V gene encodes CDR1 SGHRS and CDR2 YFSETQ. V dropped 5 bases and J dropped 3; count of bases not matched to a gene: 8. This CDR3 is CASSFDRDRGYEQYF. The CDR3 region has the DNA TGCGCCAGCAGTTTCGACCGGGACAGGGGCTACGAGCAGTACTTC. The entire variable domain, with the rest obtained from reference TRBV5-1 and TRBJ2-7, is as follows: KAGVTQTPRYLIKTRGQQVTLSCSPISGHRSVSWYQQTPGQGLQFLFEYFSETQRNKGNFPGRFSGRQFSNSRSEMNVSTLELGDSALYLCASSFDRDRGYEQYFGPGTRLTVT.